This T cell receptor beta chain was identified during a study of PD-1 blockade in classical Hodgkin lymphoma. The trim removed 7 bases at V and 7 bases at J, leaving 16 bases unmatched. Germline V gene lookup returns CDR1 SGHVS and CDR2 FNYEAQ. CDR3 length: 16 amino acids. This clone was seen ten or more times. Repertoires were generated with immunoSEQ multiplex PCR, while TCRdb's copy carries only in-frame clones and drops some. The sample includes around 99,000 clones, roughly four fifths of them seen just once. After autologous stem cell transplantation all patients relapsed, and prior brentuximab vedotin exposure differed between cohorts.

This receptor was taken from a human donor with classical Hodgkin lymphoma. Sequenced here: peripheral blood mononuclear cells (PBMCs), sampled before the second cycle of nivolumab. This chain joins TRBV7-6 and TRBJ2-1, with TRBD2 identical over 7 bases. Here the CDR3 DNA reads TGTGCCAGCACCCTTGGGGGGGACTCGGTACCGAATGAGCAGTTCTTC. It codes for CASTLGGDSVPNEQFF.